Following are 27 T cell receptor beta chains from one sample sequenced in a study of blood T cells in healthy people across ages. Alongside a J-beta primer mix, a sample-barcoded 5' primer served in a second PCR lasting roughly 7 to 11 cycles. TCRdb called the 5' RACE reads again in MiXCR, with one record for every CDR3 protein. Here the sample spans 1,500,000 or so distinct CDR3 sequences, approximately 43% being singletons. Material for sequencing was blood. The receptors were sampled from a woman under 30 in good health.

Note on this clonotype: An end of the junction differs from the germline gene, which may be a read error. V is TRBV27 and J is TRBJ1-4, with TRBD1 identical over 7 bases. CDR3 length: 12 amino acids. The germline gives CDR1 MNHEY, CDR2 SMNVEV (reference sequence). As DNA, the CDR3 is TGTGCCAGCGGTTTCAGGGGGGAACTGCTGTTTTTT. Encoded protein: CASGFRGELLFF.

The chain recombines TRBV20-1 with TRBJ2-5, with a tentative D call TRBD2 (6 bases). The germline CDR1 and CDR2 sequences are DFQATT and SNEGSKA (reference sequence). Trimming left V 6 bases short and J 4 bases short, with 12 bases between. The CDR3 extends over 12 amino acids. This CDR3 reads CSAPRAGETQYF. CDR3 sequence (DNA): TGCAGTGCCCCCAGAGCGGGAGAGACCCAGTACTTC.

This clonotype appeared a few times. The CDR3 DNA sequence: TGTGCCAGCTCCCCTGGACAGGACTTCTATGGCTACACCTTC. Translated, it gives CASSPGQDFYGYTF. This chain links TRBV18 with TRBJ1-2, with 7 nucleotides matching TRBD1. Germline-derived CDR1 and CDR2 are KGHSH and LQKENI. This CDR3 has 14 residues. V lost 6 bases and J lost 4; bases outside the gene matches: 8. The full variable domain, with the rest looked up from reference TRBV18 and TRBJ1-2, is NAGVMQNPRHLVRRRGQEARLRCSPMKGHSHVYWYRQLPEEGLKFMVYLQKENIIDESGMPKERFSAEFPKEGPSILRIQQVVRGDSAAYFCASSPGQDFYGYTFGSGTRLTVV.

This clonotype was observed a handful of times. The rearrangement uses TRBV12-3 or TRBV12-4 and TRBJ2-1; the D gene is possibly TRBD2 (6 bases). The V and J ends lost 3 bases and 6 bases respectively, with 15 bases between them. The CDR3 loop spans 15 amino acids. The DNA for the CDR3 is TGTGCCAGCAGTTTCTTACTAGCTATAGTCAATGAGCAGTTCTTC. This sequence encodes CASSFLLAIVNEQFF.

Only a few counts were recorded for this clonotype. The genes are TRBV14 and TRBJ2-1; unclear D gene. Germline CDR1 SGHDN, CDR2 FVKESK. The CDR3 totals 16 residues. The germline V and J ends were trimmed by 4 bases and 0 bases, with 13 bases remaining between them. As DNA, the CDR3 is TGTGCCAGCAGCCCCATCGGGCGTTACTCCTACAATGAGCAGTTCTTC. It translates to CASSPIGRYSYNEQFF.

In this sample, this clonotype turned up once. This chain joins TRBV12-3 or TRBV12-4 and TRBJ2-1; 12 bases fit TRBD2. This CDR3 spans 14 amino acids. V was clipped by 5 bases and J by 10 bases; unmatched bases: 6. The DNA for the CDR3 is TGTGCCAGCAGTGCTAGCGGGGGGGCGCGGGAGCAGTTCTTC. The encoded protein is CASSASGGAREQFF.

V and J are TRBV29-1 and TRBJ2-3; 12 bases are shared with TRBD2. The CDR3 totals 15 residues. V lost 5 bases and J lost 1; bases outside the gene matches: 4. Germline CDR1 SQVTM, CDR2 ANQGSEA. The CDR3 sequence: CSVTRTSGGTDTQYF. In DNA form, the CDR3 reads TGCAGCGTTACGAGGACTAGCGGGGGCACAGATACGCAGTATTTT.

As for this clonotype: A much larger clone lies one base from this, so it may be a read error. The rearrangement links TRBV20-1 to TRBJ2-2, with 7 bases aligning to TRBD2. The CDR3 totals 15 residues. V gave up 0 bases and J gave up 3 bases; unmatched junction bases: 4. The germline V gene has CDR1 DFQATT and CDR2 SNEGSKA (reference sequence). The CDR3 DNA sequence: TGCAGTGCTAGAGATGGGGGGAGGGACACCGGGGAGCTGTTTTTT. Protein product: CSARDGGRDTGELFF.

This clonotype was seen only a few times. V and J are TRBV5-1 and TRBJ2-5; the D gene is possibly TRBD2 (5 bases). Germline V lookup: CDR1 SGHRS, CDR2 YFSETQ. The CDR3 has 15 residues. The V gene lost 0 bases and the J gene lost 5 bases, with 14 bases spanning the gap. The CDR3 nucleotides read TGCGCCAGCAGCTTGGCTGTCCCGGGAATGGAGACCCAGTACTTC. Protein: CASSLAVPGMETQYF.

The CDR3 loop reads CASSPRDRSNEQFF. CDR3 sequence (DNA): TGTGCCAGCAGCCCACGGGACAGGTCTAATGAGCAGTTCTTC. The gene calls are TRBV7-9 and TRBJ2-1; 8 nucleotides match TRBD1. Germline values: CDR1 SEHNR, CDR2 FQNEAQ (reference sequence). The CDR3 length is 14 residues. The junction had 7 bases not matched to a gene; V was cut back by 5 bases and J by 7 bases.

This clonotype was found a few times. Here the CDR3 reads CASSQDRGPNIQYF. DNA of the CDR3: TGCGCCAGCAGCCAAGATCGAGGGCCAAACATTCAGTACTTC. J is TRBJ2-7 and V is TRBV4-1; tentative D call: TRBD2 (5 bases). The J call is doubtful: the DNA matches TRBJ2-4 better. The CDR3 runs to 14 residues. Germline V gene data show CDR1 as MGHRA and CDR2 as YSYEKL.

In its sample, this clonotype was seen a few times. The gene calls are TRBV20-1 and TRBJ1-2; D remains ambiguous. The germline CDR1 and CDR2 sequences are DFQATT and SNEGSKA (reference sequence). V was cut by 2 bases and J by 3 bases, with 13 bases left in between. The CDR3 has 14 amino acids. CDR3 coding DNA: TGCAGTGCTAGATCCGGAGCGCAGGACTATGGCTACACCTTC. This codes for CSARSGAQDYGYTF.

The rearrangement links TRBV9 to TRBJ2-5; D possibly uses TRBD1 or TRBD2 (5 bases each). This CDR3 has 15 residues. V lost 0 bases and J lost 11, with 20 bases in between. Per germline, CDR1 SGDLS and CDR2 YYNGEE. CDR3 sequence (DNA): TGTGCCAGCAGCGTAGGGAGCGGTTGGGGGAATGAGCAGTACTTC. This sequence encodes CASSVGSGWGNEQYF.

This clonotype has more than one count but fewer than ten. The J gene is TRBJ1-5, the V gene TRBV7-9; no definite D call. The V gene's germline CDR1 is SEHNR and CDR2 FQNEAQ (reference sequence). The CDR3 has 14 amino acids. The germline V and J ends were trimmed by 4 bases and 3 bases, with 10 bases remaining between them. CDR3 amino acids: CASSYDNPNQPQHF. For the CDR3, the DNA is TGTGCCAGCAGCTATGATAACCCCAATCAGCCCCAGCATTTT.

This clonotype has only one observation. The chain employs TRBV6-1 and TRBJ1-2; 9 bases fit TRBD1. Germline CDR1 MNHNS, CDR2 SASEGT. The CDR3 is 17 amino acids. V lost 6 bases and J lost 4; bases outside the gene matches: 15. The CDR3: CASSPGTGTPHTYGYTF. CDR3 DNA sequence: TGTGCCAGCAGCCCCGGGACAGGGACACCCCACACCTATGGCTACACCTTC.

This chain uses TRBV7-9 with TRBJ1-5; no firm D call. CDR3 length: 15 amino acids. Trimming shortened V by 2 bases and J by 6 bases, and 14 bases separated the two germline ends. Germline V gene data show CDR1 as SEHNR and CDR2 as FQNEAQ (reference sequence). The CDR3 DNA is TGTGCCAGCAGCTTAATAGAAGAACCGCTTCAGCCCCAGCATTTT. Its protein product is CASSLIEEPLQPQHF.

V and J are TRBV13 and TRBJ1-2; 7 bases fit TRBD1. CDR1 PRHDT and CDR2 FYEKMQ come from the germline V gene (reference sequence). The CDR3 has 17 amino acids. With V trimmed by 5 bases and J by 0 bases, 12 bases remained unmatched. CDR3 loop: CASSPRTGTPANYGYTF. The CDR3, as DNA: TGTGCCAGCAGCCCCCGGACAGGTACTCCAGCTAACTATGGCTACACCTTC.

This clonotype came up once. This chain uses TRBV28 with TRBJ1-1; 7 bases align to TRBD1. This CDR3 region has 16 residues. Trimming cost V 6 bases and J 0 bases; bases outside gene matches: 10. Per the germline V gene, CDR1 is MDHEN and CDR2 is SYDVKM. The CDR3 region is CASRRKSTGLNTEAFF. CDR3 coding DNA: TGTGCCAGCAGGCGAAAGTCGACAGGGTTGAACACTGAAGCTTTCTTT. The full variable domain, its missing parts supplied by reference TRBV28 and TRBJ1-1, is DVKVTQSSRYLVKRTGEKVFLECVQDMDHENMFWYRQDPGLGLRLIYFSYDVKMKEKGDIPEGYSVSREKKERFSLILESASTNQTSMYLCASRRKSTGLNTEAFFGQGTRLTVV.

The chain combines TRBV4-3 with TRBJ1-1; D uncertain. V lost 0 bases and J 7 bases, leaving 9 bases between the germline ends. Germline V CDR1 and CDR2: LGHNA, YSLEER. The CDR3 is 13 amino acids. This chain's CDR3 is CASSQDKGDEAFF. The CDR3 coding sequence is TGCGCCAGCAGCCAAGATAAGGGTGATGAAGCTTTCTTT.

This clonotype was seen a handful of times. DNA for the CDR3: TGTGCCAGCAGCCAAGCAGGGTGGGGAGTGGGGCACACTGAAGCTTTCTTT. It is translated as CASSQAGWGVGHTEAFF. V is TRBV3-1 and J is TRBJ1-1; TRBD1 is a possible D gene (5 bases). V was pared by 1 base and J by 3 bases, with 18 bases between. The CDR3 length is 17 residues. Germline assignment: CDR1 LGHDT and CDR2 YNNKEL (reference sequence).

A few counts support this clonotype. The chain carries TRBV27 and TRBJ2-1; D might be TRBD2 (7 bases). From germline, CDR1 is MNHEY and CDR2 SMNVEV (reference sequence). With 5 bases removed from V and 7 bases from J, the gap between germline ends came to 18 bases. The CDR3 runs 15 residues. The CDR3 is CASSHLRGGPNEQFF. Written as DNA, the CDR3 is TGTGCCAGCAGTCACCTAAGGGGGGGACCTAATGAGCAGTTCTTC.

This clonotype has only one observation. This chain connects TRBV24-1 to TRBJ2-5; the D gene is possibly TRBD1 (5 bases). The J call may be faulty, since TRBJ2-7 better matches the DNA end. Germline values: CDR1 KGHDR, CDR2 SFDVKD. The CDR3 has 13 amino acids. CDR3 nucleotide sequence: TGTGCCACCAGTGATTTGGACAGCTACGAGCAGTACTTC. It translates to CATSDLDSYEQYF.

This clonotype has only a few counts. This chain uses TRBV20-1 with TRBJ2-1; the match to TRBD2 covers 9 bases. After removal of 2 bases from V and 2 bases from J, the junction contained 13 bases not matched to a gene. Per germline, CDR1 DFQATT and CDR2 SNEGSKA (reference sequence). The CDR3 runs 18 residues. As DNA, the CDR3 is TGCAGTGCTAGAAGACTGGCGGGAGGGCTAAAACCCTACAATGAGCAGTTCTTC. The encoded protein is CSARRLAGGLKPYNEQFF.

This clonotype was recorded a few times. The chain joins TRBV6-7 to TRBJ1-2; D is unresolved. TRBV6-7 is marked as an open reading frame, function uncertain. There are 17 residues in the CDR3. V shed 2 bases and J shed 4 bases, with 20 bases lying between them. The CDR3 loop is CASSYIRGIGPPYGYTF. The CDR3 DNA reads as TGTGCCAGCAGTTACATACGGGGTATTGGGCCCCCCTATGGCTACACCTTC.

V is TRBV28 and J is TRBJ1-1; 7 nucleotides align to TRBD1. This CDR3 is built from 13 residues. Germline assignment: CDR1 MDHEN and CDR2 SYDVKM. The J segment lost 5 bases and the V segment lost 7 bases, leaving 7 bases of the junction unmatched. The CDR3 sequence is CASTSDRMTEAFF. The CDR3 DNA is TGTGCCAGCACTTCGGACAGGATGACTGAAGCTTTCTTT.

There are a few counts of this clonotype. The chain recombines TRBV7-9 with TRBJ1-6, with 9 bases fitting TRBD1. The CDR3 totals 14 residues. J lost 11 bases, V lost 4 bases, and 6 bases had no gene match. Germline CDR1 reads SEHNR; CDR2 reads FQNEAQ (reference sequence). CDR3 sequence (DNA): TGTGCCAGCAGCTGGGGACAGGGCACGGCACCCCTCCACTTT. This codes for CASSWGQGTAPLHF.

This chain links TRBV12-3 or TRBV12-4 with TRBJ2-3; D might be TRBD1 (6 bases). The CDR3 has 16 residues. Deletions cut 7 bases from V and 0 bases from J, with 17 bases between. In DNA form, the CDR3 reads TGTGCCAGCAACTTAGGACAGAACCCTAGCACAGATACGCAGTATTTT. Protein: CASNLGQNPSTDTQYF.